The 24 T cell receptor beta chains below all came from one sample that was sequenced in a study of vaccination and CD4 T cells after COVID-19. Sequence data for DNA of cultured CD4+ T cells were generated by the Oncomine TCR Beta short-read assay. TCRdb reanalysed the PCR reads using MiXCR and keeps one entry per CDR3 protein. The table shows several thousand distinct CDR3 sequences, with 55% occurring only once. This sample's treatment: approximately nine-day PBMC culture with coronavirus spike peptide pools or control peptides (ViraFEST assay). Their target antigens are unknown. Sample: CD4+ T cells from blood, cultured in vitro. The receptors here all came from a human donor who had recovered from COVID-19.

The rearrangement uses TRBV28 and TRBJ1-2, with D possibly matching TRBD1 (6 bases). Germline V gene sequence: CDR1 MDHEN, CDR2 SYDVKM. This CDR3 is 12 amino acids long. Trimming pared 8 bases from V and 3 bases from J, leaving 10 bases between. CDR3 residues: CASWGADYGYTF. CDR3 DNA sequence: TGTGCCAGCTGGGGGGCTGACTATGGCTACACCTTC.

This clonotype was detected only a few times. This chain links TRBV30 with TRBJ1-6, with D tentatively TRBD1 (6 bases). This CDR3 comprises 14 residues. V was pared by 5 bases and J by 9 bases, with 17 bases between. Germline CDR1 reads GTSNPN; CDR2 reads SVGIG (reference sequence). The CDR3 DNA is TGTGCCTGGGCCTCCGGGACAAGAGCTTCACCCCTCCACTTT. Its protein product is CAWASGTRASPLHF. Looking up the rest from reference TRBV30 and TRBJ1-6 gives the full variable domain: SQTIHQWPATLVQPVGSPLSLECTVEGTSNPNLYWYRQAAGRGLQLLFYSVGIGQISSEVPQNLSASRPQDRQFILSSKKLLLSDSGFYLCAWASGTRASPLHFGNGTRLTVT.

The chain combines TRBV12-3 or TRBV12-4 with TRBJ2-5, with D tentatively TRBD1 (5 bases). V was clipped by 2 bases and J by 5 bases, with 15 bases between them. This CDR3 has 15 amino acids. The CDR3 region is CASSLYGAQRETQYF. CDR3 coding DNA: TGTGCCAGCAGTTTATATGGGGCACAAAGGGAGACCCAGTACTTC.

V gene TRBV7-6 combines with J gene TRBJ2-3; D perhaps matches TRBD1 (5 bases). Germline V gene data show CDR1 as SGHVS and CDR2 as FNYEAQ. V lost 5 bases to trimming and J lost 5 bases, with 11 bases between them. The CDR3 runs to 13 residues. In DNA, the CDR3 is TGTGCCAGCAGCCTCCGCAGGGTAGATACGCAGTATTTT. As protein: CASSLRRVDTQYF.

The chain has TRBV20-1 and TRBJ2-6; the D gene could be TRBD1 or TRBD2 (6 bases each). The CDR3 is made up of 15 amino acids. Germline values: CDR1 DFQATT, CDR2 SNEGSKA (reference sequence). V was clipped by 4 bases and J by 4 bases, with 14 bases between them. CDR3 protein: CSATIGGSGANVLTF. In DNA form, the CDR3 reads TGCAGTGCTACTATCGGGGGCTCCGGGGCCAACGTCCTGACTTTC.

The rearrangement uses TRBV2 and TRBJ2-5; no reliable D call. The CDR3 has 11 amino acids. CDR1 is SNHLY, CDR2 FYNNEI, per germline. Trimming took off 6 bases at V and 2 bases at J, with 4 bases between the two ends. CDR3 in amino acids: CASSPQETQYF. Written as DNA, the CDR3 is TGTGCCAGCAGCCCTCAAGAGACCCAGTACTTC.

This clonotype was observed once. The V and J genes are TRBV24-1 and TRBJ2-2; D gene ambiguous. Looked up from germline, CDR1 is KGHDR and CDR2 is SFDVKD. This CDR3 has 15 amino acids. Trimming stripped 5 bases from V and 1 base from J, with 10 bases between. The CDR3 region is CATSGRAKNTGELFF. CDR3 in DNA: TGTGCCACCAGTGGAAGGGCAAAGAACACCGGGGAGCTGTTTTTT.

The rearrangement joins TRBV5-1 to TRBJ1-1, with 7 bases identical to TRBD1. This CDR3 comprises 13 residues. Germline trimming cut 5 bases from V and 4 bases from J; bases unmatched to any gene: 5. Germline loops: CDR1 SGHRS, CDR2 YFSETQ. The CDR3 coding sequence is TGCGCCAGCAGAGAGACAGGGATCACTGAAGCTTTCTTT. It encodes CASRETGITEAFF.

The J gene is TRBJ1-1, the V gene TRBV6-4; D is perhaps TRBD1 (6 bases). The germline V gene has CDR1 MRHNA and CDR2 SNTAGT. Deletions cut 7 bases from V and 0 bases from J, with 21 bases between. This CDR3 region has 17 residues. CDR3 DNA sequence: TGTGCCAGCACGCCTTTGGGGGGCCCTATGATGAACACTGAAGCTTTCTTT. Its translation is CASTPLGGPMMNTEAFF.

CDR3 residues: CASSSDYRGGYGYTF. In DNA, the CDR3 is TGTGCCAGCAGCTCCGACTACAGGGGGGGCTATGGCTACACCTTC. The rearrangement uses TRBV7-2 and TRBJ1-2, with 8 bases that match TRBD1. The V segment lost 4 bases and the J segment 4 bases; nucleotides outside the gene matches: 8. The CDR3 has 15 amino acids. Germline V gene data show CDR1 as SGHTA and CDR2 as FQGNSA.

This clonotype was seen once. The V gene is TRBV20-1, the J gene TRBJ2-2; 12 bases match TRBD2. This CDR3 spans 15 amino acids. Germline CDR1 reads DFQATT; CDR2 reads SNEGSKA (reference sequence). V trimming: 3 bases; J trimming: 6 bases; junction bases outside the gene matches: 5. This chain's CDR3 is CSASRTSGVSGELFF. Here the CDR3 DNA reads TGCAGTGCTAGTCGGACTAGCGGGGTTTCCGGGGAGCTGTTTTTT.

The gene calls are TRBV19 and TRBJ1-5; D is unclear. Trimming stripped 8 bases from V and 6 bases from J, with 20 bases between. CDR1 and CDR2 from the germline V gene are LNHDA and SQIVND (reference sequence). The CDR3 is 15 residues long. The CDR3 DNA reads TGTGCCAGTTCGGCCGGCTTTCTGCCGGGTCAGCCCCAGCATTTT. Protein sequence: CASSAGFLPGQPQHF.

The chain has TRBV7-9 and TRBJ2-1; a possible D gene is TRBD1 (6 bases). The V end lost 1 base, the J end lost 5 bases, and 15 bases lay between the germline ends. CDR1 SEHNR and CDR2 FQNEAQ come from the germline V gene (reference sequence). The CDR3 is made up of 16 amino acids. CDR3 in DNA: TGTGCCAGCAGCTTAGGGCCCACAGGGTACAACAATGAGCAGTTCTTC. Residues: CASSLGPTGYNNEQFF.

This clonotype was counted between two and nine times. The V and J genes are TRBV6-1 and TRBJ1-5; tentative D call: TRBD1 (6 bases). The CDR3 runs to 15 residues. The V gene lost 5 bases and the J gene lost 1 base, with 12 bases spanning the gap. CDR1 is MNHNS, CDR2 SASEGT, per germline. The CDR3, as DNA: TGTGCCAGCAGTCCGAGCGGGACAAGCAATCAGCCCCAGCATTTT. Protein sequence: CASSPSGTSNQPQHF.

V and J are TRBV10-2 and TRBJ2-7; 7 bases match TRBD1. V gave up 10 bases and J gave up 3 bases; unmatched junction bases: 12. The V gene's germline CDR1 is WSHSY and CDR2 SAAADI. This CDR3 has 14 amino acids. The CDR3 reads CATKLGGSNYEQYF. DNA of the CDR3: TGCGCCACTAAACTAGGGGGCTCCAACTACGAGCAGTACTTC.

Within the sample, this clonotype is large. The chain joins TRBV20-1 to TRBJ1-2; weak D call: TRBD1 (5 bases). The CDR3 spans 14 residues. The germline CDR1 and CDR2 sequences are DFQATT and SNEGSKA (reference sequence). V was shortened by 6 bases and J by 5 bases, with 19 bases between the two germline ends. CDR3 sequence: CSAVILGQGYGYTF. CDR3 DNA: TGCAGTGCGGTTATATTGGGCCAGGGTTATGGCTACACCTTC.

The sample holds a few counts of this clonotype. The CDR3 loop is CASSQVKTGLHPYGYTF. The CDR3 DNA is TGCGCCAGCAGCCAAGTTAAGACAGGCTTACACCCCTATGGCTACACCTTC. V gene TRBV4-1 combines with J gene TRBJ1-2; possibly TRBD1 for D (6 bases). CDR3 length: 17 amino acids. The germline V gene has CDR1 MGHRA and CDR2 YSYEKL. V was cut by 1 base and J by 4 bases, with 19 bases left in between.

The CDR3 is CASSERGSYGYTF. The CDR3 DNA reads as TGTGCCAGCAGTGAACGGGGGTCTTATGGCTACACCTTC. The chain couples TRBV2 to TRBJ1-2, with D tentatively TRBD1 (5 bases). CDR1 is SNHLY, CDR2 FYNNEI, per germline. CDR3 size: 13 residues. Deletions cut 2 bases from V and 5 bases from J, with 9 bases between.

This clonotype has just a few counts. V and J are TRBV30 and TRBJ1-2, with D possibly matching TRBD1 (6 bases). Germline V lookup: CDR1 GTSNPN, CDR2 SVGIG (reference sequence). This CDR3 contains 16 residues. Trimming stripped 1 base from V and 1 base from J, with 16 bases between. The CDR3, as DNA: TGTGCCTGGAGTGAACCAACAGGGCCCTATAACTATGGCTACACCTTC. It is translated as CAWSEPTGPYNYGYTF.

This clonotype was seen only a few times. This rearrangement joins TRBV20-1 to TRBJ2-3; D is ambiguous. The germline V and J ends were trimmed by 5 bases and 5 bases, with 8 bases remaining between them. The CDR3 extends over 11 amino acids. The germline V gene encodes CDR1 DFQATT and CDR2 SNEGSKA (reference sequence). The CDR3 DNA reads TGCAGTGCTGTCCGTCAAGATACGCAGTATTTT. Protein sequence: CSAVRQDTQYF.

This clonotype turned up a few times. V is TRBV24-1 and J is TRBJ2-3; the D gene could be TRBD1 or TRBD2 (5 bases each). The V gene lost 0 bases and the J gene lost 4 bases, with 13 bases spanning the gap. Looked up from germline, CDR1 is KGHDR and CDR2 is SFDVKD. The CDR3 has 16 amino acids. In nucleotides, the CDR3 is TGTGCCACCAGTGATTTGAGGGTGGGGGAGTCAGATACGCAGTATTTT. Translated, it gives CATSDLRVGESDTQYF.

The V call is TRBV12-3 or TRBV12-4, the J call TRBJ2-7, with 8 bases aligning to TRBD1. This CDR3 comprises 16 residues. The V segment lost 4 bases and the J segment 6 bases; nucleotides outside the gene matches: 14. CDR3 amino acids: CASSWYGGMTGVEQYF. In DNA form, the CDR3 reads TGTGCCAGCAGTTGGTACGGAGGAATGACAGGGGTCGAGCAGTACTTC.

The chain employs TRBV7-2 and TRBJ1-2, with TRBD1 matching over 10 bases. Per the germline V gene, CDR1 is SGHTA and CDR2 is FQGNSA. V shed 3 bases and J 8 bases; nucleotides not matched to a gene: 9. CDR3 length: 15 residues. The CDR3 sequence is CASSFKTGGAEGYTF. The DNA of the CDR3 is TGTGCCAGCAGCTTTAAGACAGGGGGCGCGGAGGGCTACACCTTC. Full variable domain (missing parts from reference TRBV7-2 and TRBJ1-2): GAGVSQSPSNKVTEKGKDVELRCDPISGHTALYWYRQSLGQGLEFLIYFQGNSAPDKSGLPSDRFSAERTGGSVSTLTIQRTQQEDSAVYLCASSFKTGGAEGYTFGSGTRLTVV.

The rearrangement uses TRBV7-3 and TRBJ2-3; 7 bases map to TRBD2. Per the germline V gene, CDR1 is SGHTA and CDR2 is FQGTGA. This CDR3 is built from 15 residues. Losses at the gene ends were 5 bases for V and 4 bases for J; bases not matched to a gene: 9. The CDR3 reads CASSLGTMTPDTQYF. DNA for the CDR3: TGTGCCAGCAGCCTCGGGACTATGACCCCAGATACGCAGTATTTT.